These T cell receptor beta chains were read from a single sample in a study of tumor-infiltrating lymphocytes in localized non-small cell lung cancer. TCRdb's table, derived via immunoSEQ multiplex PCR, lists solely in-frame clones and lacks some. The sample consists of 20,000 to 25,000 clones, 50% to 80% of them appearing once. The sequenced sample consisted of lung tumor tissue. These receptor sequences come from a human donor with non-small cell lung cancer. The conserved cysteine and the conserved F or W are not part of the CDR3 here.

>TRBV5-1|TRBJ2-3
ASSRTLESTDTQY
>TRBV6-6|TRBJ1-2
ASSPNPGQGSNGYT
>TRBV2|TRBJ1-3
ASSPRRDTIY
>TRBV27|TRBJ2-7
ASSPQGKPTYEQY
>TRBV30|TRBJ1-1
AWSVRGSEAF
>TRBV5-4|TRBJ2-5
ASSLGLAGGETQY
>TRBV7-9|TRBJ2-5
ASSPIPDLGVYQETQY
>TRBV11-2|TRBJ2-7
ASSDWDRSYEQY
>TRBV4-1|TRBJ2-7
ASSQDNGGYYEQY
>TRBV6-5|TRBJ1-1
ASRISRGVTEAF
>TRBV27|TRBJ2-7
ASSFGQGVREQY
>TRBV5-1|TRBJ2-1
ASGLAGVAYNEQF
>TRBV9|TRBJ2-7
ASSPSLAGGYEQY
>TRBV4-1|TRBJ2-3
ASSLPGPGTDTQY
>TRBV2|TRBJ2-7
ASSDVLSTGEQY
>TRBV5-1|TRBJ1-3
ASSLSTGFSGNTIY
>TRBV12-5|TRBJ2-1
ASGPSTSGRVSNEQF
>TRBV10-1|TRBJ2-1
ASSESNSDYNEQF
>TRBV19|TRBJ1-1
ASSKPGQHTEAF
>TRBV25-1|TRBJ2-1
ASSKGRTAADNEQF
>TRBV6-1|TRBJ2-6
ASSETSGANVLT
>TRBV11-2|TRBJ1-2
ASSLEGVGYT
>TRBV25-1|TRBJ1-4
ASSHRGTNEKLF
>TRBV14|TRBJ2-5
ASSRLAGGLSEETQY
>TRBV10-3|TRBJ2-3
AISGNTDTQY
>TRBV6-1|TRBJ1-2
ASTGQVYGYT
>TRBV10-3|TRBJ1-4
AISGGLDEKLF
>TRBV5-1|TRBJ2-5
ASSPGDRAQETQY
>TRBV2|TRBJ1-5
ASSERTGSGQPQH
>TRBV6-5|TRBJ1-1
ASSSTGGDAVEAF
>TRBV7-7|TRBJ2-7
ASSVFQGADEQY
>TRBV5-1|TRBJ1-1
ASSLDGAGLNTEAF
>TRBV19|TRBJ2-1
ASRAYNSYNEQF
>TRBV27|TRBJ2-7
ASSPREGPYEQY
>TRBV7-9|TRBJ2-3
ASSLDTDTQY
>TRBV27|TRBJ2-3
ASSLLWPRDTQY
>TRBV7-8|TRBJ1-1
ASRGRGGTEAF
>TRBV11-3|TRBJ1-1
ASSLGPGTEAF
>TRBV30|TRBJ2-3
AWSVPHNTQY
>TRBV6-1|TRBJ2-3
ASSEAVWGDTQY
>TRBV28|TRBJ1-6
ASSLGGGNSPLH
>TRBV18|TRBJ1-5
ASSPGFGDQPQH
>TRBV27|TRBJ2-7
ASSLALAAVYEQY
>TRBV25-1|TRBJ2-2
ASSAITGELF
>TRBV19|TRBJ2-7
ASSIRGYSYEQY
>TRBV18|TRBJ1-1
ASSPNRIQATEAF
>TRBV4-2|TRBJ2-7
ASSQDLAELHYEQY
>TRBV9|TRBJ1-5
ASSPGGGNQPQH
>TRBV5-3|TRBJ1-3
ARTTPRTAMRNTIY
>TRBV25-1|TRBJ1-1
ASSAGGNTEAF
>TRBV28|TRBJ1-2
ASSLIQGKISYT
>TRBV9|TRBJ2-2
ASSPTTSPRTGELF
>TRBV30|TRBJ2-3
AWSVLGGRTDTQY